The 19 T cell receptor beta chains in this list originate from one sample, sequenced in a study of blood T cells in healthy people across ages. Together with a sample-barcoded 5' primer, a J-beta primer mix was included in a second PCR lasting 7 to 11 cycles. TCRdb recomputed calls from the 5' RACE reads with MiXCR, one row per CDR3 protein. The sample holds about 970,000 distinct CDR3 sequences, approximately 50% seen once. Sequences were obtained from blood. Source of these receptors: a woman in her sixties in good health.

For the CDR3, the DNA is TGTGCCAGCGGCCTTCGCGGGAGAGGTGGGCTAGATGAGCAGTTCTTC. Translation: CASGLRGRGGLDEQFF. The chain recombines TRBV7-2 with TRBJ2-1; TRBD2 agrees at 7 bases. Germline loops: CDR1 SGHTA, CDR2 FQGNSA. CDR3 size: 16 residues. V lost 8 bases, J lost 8 bases, and 18 bases stayed unmatched.

The chain links TRBV18 to TRBJ2-5, with 9 positions matching TRBD1. The junction had 5 bases not matched to a gene; V was cut back by 4 bases and J by 2 bases. The CDR3 runs to 15 residues. Germline V gene data show CDR1 as KGHSH and CDR2 as LQKENI. CDR3 residues: CASSQIGTGQETQYF. The CDR3 coding sequence is TGTGCCAGCTCACAAATTGGGACAGGGCAAGAGACCCAGTACTTC. Full variable domain (missing parts from reference TRBV18 and TRBJ2-5): NAGVMQNPRHLVRRRGQEARLRCSPMKGHSHVYWYRQLPEEGLKFMVYLQKENIIDESGMPKERFSAEFPKEGPSILRIQQVVRGDSAAYFCASSQIGTGQETQYFGPGTRLLVL.

The V and J genes are TRBV20-1 and TRBJ2-7; possibly TRBD2 for D (5 bases). The J call may be in error: the DNA end matches TRBJ2-5 better. CDR3 length equals 12 residues. The germline V gene has CDR1 DFQATT and CDR2 SNEGSKA (reference sequence). The CDR3 DNA reads TGCAGTGCTGAAATGATGGGAGCGACCCAGTACTTC. It is translated as CSAEMMGATQYF.

The chain has TRBV9 and TRBJ2-7; 8 bases agree with TRBD2. Germline CDR1 reads SGDLS; CDR2 reads YYNGEE. V was clipped by 4 bases and J by 4 bases; unmatched bases: 10. The CDR3 contains 15 residues. The CDR3 coding sequence is TGTGCCAGCAGCCCCATCGGGGGGGCGCCTTACGAGCAGTACTTC. Protein: CASSPIGGAPYEQYF.

The chain couples TRBV5-1 to TRBJ1-1; D is perhaps TRBD1 (6 bases). Trimming removed 4 bases from V and 2 bases from J, with 15 bases in between. This CDR3 spans 15 amino acids. Germline CDR1 SGHRS, CDR2 YFSETQ. In DNA form, the CDR3 reads TGCGCCAGCAGCCTAGGCGGGGGCCTCAACACTGAAGCTTTCTTT. Amino acid sequence: CASSLGGGLNTEAFF.

This clonotype was observed a few times. V is TRBV18 and J is TRBJ2-1; weak D call: TRBD2 (5 bases). The CDR3 covers 14 residues. CDR1 is KGHSH and CDR2 is LQKENI in the germline V gene. Deletions cut 4 bases from V and 5 bases from J, with 12 bases between. The CDR3 protein is CASSHRTEHNEQFF. The CDR3 DNA is TGTGCCAGCTCACACCGGACTGAACACAATGAGCAGTTCTTC.

This chain uses TRBV12-3 or TRBV12-4 with TRBJ2-5, with TRBD1 identical over 10 bases. The CDR3 runs to 17 residues. With V trimmed by 4 bases and J by 5 bases, 13 bases remained unmatched. DNA for the CDR3: TGTGCCAGCAGTTCGGGACGAATAGGACAGGGGGAGGAGACCCAGTACTTC. Translated: CASSSGRIGQGEETQYF.

The rearrangement uses TRBV29-1 and TRBJ2-2; either TRBD1 or TRBD2 may fit D (5 bases each). V was clipped by 6 bases and J by 5 bases, with 13 bases between them. The CDR3 extends over 13 amino acids. CDR1 is SQVTM, CDR2 ANQGSEA, per germline. This CDR3 reads CSVGVISTGELFF. CDR3 nucleotide sequence: TGCAGCGTGGGGGTGATTTCTACCGGGGAGCTGTTTTTT.

With regard to this clonotype: The junction differs from germline at one of its ends, possibly a read error. The chain uses TRBV13 and TRBJ2-7; D ambiguous. This CDR3 contains 15 residues. Per the germline V gene, CDR1 is PRHDT and CDR2 is FYEKMQ (reference sequence). In nucleotides, the CDR3 is TGCGCCAGCAGCCACCCGCGAGAAAACTCCTACGAGCAGTACTTC. Protein product: CASSHPRENSYEQYF.

The chain uses TRBV5-1 and TRBJ2-5; TRBD1 matches at 9 bases. TRBJ2-7 matches the DNA end more closely, so the J call is doubtful. CDR1 SGHRS and CDR2 YFSETQ come from the germline V gene. The CDR3 extends over 14 amino acids. The CDR3 is CASGRGTGPYEQYF. DNA of the CDR3: TGCGCCAGCGGTCGCGGGACAGGGCCCTACGAGCAGTACTTC.

This clonotype was detected only a few times. This chain links TRBV12-3 or TRBV12-4 with TRBJ1-2, with 8 bases identical to TRBD1. The CDR3 is 13 amino acids. V dropped 6 bases and J dropped 4; count of bases not matched to a gene: 4. The CDR3 DNA reads as TGTGCCAGCAGCAACGACAGGGGCTATGGCTACACCTTC. Its protein product is CASSNDRGYGYTF.

This chain uses TRBV2 with TRBJ2-7, with D maybe TRBD2 (5 bases). CDR3 length: 14 amino acids. The V and J ends lost 4 bases and 3 bases respectively, with 13 bases between them. Germline V gives CDR1 SNHLY, CDR2 FYNNEI. CDR3 sequence: CASSVTAVYYEQYF. CDR3 coding DNA: TGTGCCAGCAGTGTAACAGCGGTATACTACGAGCAGTACTTC.

The chain has TRBV27 and TRBJ1-4, with 7 bases that match TRBD1. Germline V gene sequence: CDR1 MNHEY, CDR2 SMNVEV (reference sequence). The CDR3 runs 19 residues. The V gene end was trimmed by 5 bases and the J gene end by 3 bases; junction bases not matched to a gene: 18. The CDR3: CASSTLYRGNGVANEKLFF. CDR3 DNA sequence: TGTGCCAGCAGTACCCTCTACAGGGGCAACGGGGTTGCTAATGAAAAACTGTTTTTT.

The chain combines TRBV3-1 with TRBJ1-2; perhaps TRBD1 as D (5 bases). This CDR3 contains 15 residues. The V gene's germline CDR1 is LGHDT and CDR2 YNNKEL (reference sequence). V lost 1 base and J 4 bases, leaving 13 bases between the germline ends. The CDR3 DNA follows: TGTGCCAGCAGCCAAGTCAGGGCAATGACCTATGGCTACACCTTC. Its protein is CASSQVRAMTYGYTF.

The V and J genes are TRBV4-3 and TRBJ1-2; D remains ambiguous. CDR1 is LGHNA, CDR2 YSLEER, per germline. V lost 0 bases and J lost 8, with 13 bases in between. This CDR3 has 14 residues. CDR3 region: CASSQDRGGNGYTF. The DNA for the CDR3 is TGCGCCAGCAGCCAAGATCGGGGAGGGAACGGCTACACCTTC.

This chain uses TRBV20-1 with TRBJ2-1; D call uncertain. This CDR3 is 16 amino acids long. CDR1 and CDR2 from the germline V gene are DFQATT and SNEGSKA (reference sequence). Deletions cut 2 bases from V and 0 bases from J, with 14 bases between. CDR3 DNA: TGCAGTGCTAGAAATAATATCGCCCCCTCCTACAATGAGCAGTTCTTC. Translation gives CSARNNIAPSYNEQFF.

This chain connects TRBV29-1 to TRBJ2-2, with D maybe TRBD2 (5 bases). This CDR3 spans 16 amino acids. The germline V gene encodes CDR1 SQVTM and CDR2 ANQGSEA. The V gene lost 1 base and the J gene lost 2 bases, with 14 bases spanning the gap. CDR3 DNA sequence: TGCAGCGTTGAAGGAACCGGGGTGCTCAACACCGGGGAGCTGTTTTTT. As protein: CSVEGTGVLNTGELFF.

The sample holds a few counts of this clonotype. The V call is TRBV12-3 or TRBV12-4, the J call TRBJ2-3; a possible D gene is TRBD2 (6 bases). The CDR3 is made up of 12 amino acids. The CDR3 region has the DNA TGTGCTACGGGGGTTAGCGGTAATACGCAGTATTTT. Protein product: CATGVSGNTQYF.

This clonotype was observed a few times. The rearrangement links TRBV29-1 to TRBJ1-5; TRBD1 is a possible D gene (5 bases). Trimming pared 4 bases from V and 3 bases from J, leaving 13 bases between. The CDR3 is 14 residues long. CDR1 is SQVTM, CDR2 ANQGSEA, per germline. The CDR3 is CSVGPGPSNQPQHF. The DNA of the CDR3 is TGCAGCGTTGGCCCAGGGCCCTCCAATCAGCCCCAGCATTTT.